The T cell receptor beta chain described here comes from a study of cytomegalovirus exposure and HLA in healthy donors. Study findings and constraints: Sequence variants that were highly shared formed a cluster that was likely a sequencing artifact.

Only one count was recorded for this clone. Its antigen is unknown. The CDR3 loop spans 13 amino acids. Per germline, CDR1 LNHDA and CDR2 SQIVND (reference sequence). V shed 8 bases and J 1 base; nucleotides not matched to a gene: 4. With 60 Vbeta and 13 Jbeta primers, the PCR was carried out. Here immunoSEQ multiplex PCR was the method, and the copy in TCRdb shows in-frame clones only, minus some. The sample contains over 150,000 clones, roughly nine tenths of which appear only once. The sample comprised PBMCs. This clonotype was sampled from a girl under three years old in good health and CMV-seronegative. This sequence joins TRBV19 and TRBJ1-1, with TRBD1 matching over 7 bases. DNA for the CDR3: TGTGCCAGTTCCCGACAGGGGAACACTGAAGCTTTCTTT. Translating gives CASSRQGNTEAFF.